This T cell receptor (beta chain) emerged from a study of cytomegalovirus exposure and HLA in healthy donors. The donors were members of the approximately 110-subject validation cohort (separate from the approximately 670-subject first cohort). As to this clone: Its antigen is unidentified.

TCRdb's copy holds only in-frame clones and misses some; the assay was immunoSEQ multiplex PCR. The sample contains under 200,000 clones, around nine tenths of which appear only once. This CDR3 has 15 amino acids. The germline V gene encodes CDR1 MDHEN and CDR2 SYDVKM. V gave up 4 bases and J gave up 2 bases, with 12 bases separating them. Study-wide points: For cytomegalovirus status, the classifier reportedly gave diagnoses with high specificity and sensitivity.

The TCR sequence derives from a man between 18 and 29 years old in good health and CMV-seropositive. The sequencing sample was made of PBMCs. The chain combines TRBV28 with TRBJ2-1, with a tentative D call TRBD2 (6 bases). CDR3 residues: CASSSASAAYNEQFF. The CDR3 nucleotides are TGTGCCAGCAGTTCTGCTAGCGCGGCCTACAATGAGCAGTTCTTC.